The next 9 T cell receptor beta chains were all read from a single sample in a study of CD8 T cells in Susac syndrome. It was with random hexamers that about 0.45 to 1 ug RNA was reverse transcribed. TCRdb redid the calling of the immunoSEQ multiplex PCR reads with MiXCR, one entry per CDR3 protein. Of some 250,000 distinct CDR3 sequences in the sample, approximately 95% were seen once. Material: CD4+ T cells from PBMCs. The receptors originated from a human donor with Susac syndrome.

The CDR3 DNA sequence: TGCAGCGTCGTCGGTCTAGCGCATTCTAGCACAGATACGCAGTATTTT. It codes for CSVVGLAHSSTDTQYF. The V gene is TRBV29-1, the J gene TRBJ2-3; a weak D match, TRBD2 (6 bases). CDR1 is SQVTM and CDR2 is ANQGSEA in the germline V gene. The germline V and J ends were trimmed by 6 bases and 0 bases, with 19 bases remaining between them. The CDR3 is 16 amino acids.

The rearrangement links TRBV5-1 to TRBJ2-3; tentative D call: TRBD2 (6 bases). Looked up from germline, CDR1 is SGHRS and CDR2 is YFSETQ. This CDR3 spans 15 amino acids. Trimming left V 2 bases short and J 2 bases short, with 12 bases between. The CDR3 reads CASSFSGLLTDTQYF. CDR3 nucleotides: TGCGCCAGCAGCTTTTCGGGACTCCTCACAGATACGCAGTATTTT. The full variable domain, rest sourced from reference TRBV5-1 and TRBJ2-3, is KAGVTQTPRYLIKTRGQQVTLSCSPISGHRSVSWYQQTPGQGLQFLFEYFSETQRNKGNFPGRFSGRQFSNSRSEMNVSTLELGDSALYLCASSFSGLLTDTQYFGPGTRLTVL.

The chain employs TRBV6-6 and TRBJ2-7; D perhaps matches TRBD1 (5 bases). The CDR3 loop spans 15 amino acids. V shed 2 bases and J shed 1 base, with 12 bases lying between them. Germline CDR1 reads MNHNY; CDR2 reads SVGAGI (reference sequence). The CDR3 region is CASSYKGKPSYEQYF. Written as DNA, the CDR3 is TGTGCCAGCAGTTACAAGGGGAAACCATCCTACGAGCAGTACTTC.

The chain recombines TRBV3-1 with TRBJ1-1; D unresolved. There are 14 residues in the CDR3. V was trimmed by 3 bases and J by 1 base, leaving 9 bases between them. Germline CDR1 is LGHDT and CDR2 is YNNKEL (reference sequence). CDR3: CASSQEDTNTEAFF. In DNA form, the CDR3 reads TGTGCCAGCAGCCAGGAAGACACGAACACTGAAGCTTTCTTT.

This clonotype came up once. The chain is built from TRBV15 and TRBJ2-5; 7 bases are a match to TRBD2. Trimming removed 1 base from V and 3 bases from J; junction bases left unmatched: 5. Per germline, CDR1 LNHNV and CDR2 YYDKDF (reference sequence). This CDR3 spans 15 amino acids. The CDR3 region is CATSRVRGEEETQYF. The DNA for the CDR3 is TGTGCCACCAGCAGAGTTCGGGGGGAGGAAGAGACCCAGTACTTC.

Details on this clonotype: The junction and the germline gene differ at one end; a read error may be behind it. The chain links TRBV9 to TRBJ2-7; 7 nucleotides align to TRBD2. Per the germline V gene, CDR1 is SGDLS and CDR2 is YYNGEE. This CDR3 contains 16 residues. The CDR3 here is CASSFSPETSSNEQYF. CDR3 bases: TGTGCCAGCAGCTTCTCTCCCGAGACTAGCTCCAACGAGCAGTACTTC.

The chain joins TRBV2 to TRBJ2-3; no firm D call. Trimming left V 2 bases short and J 6 bases short, with 18 bases between. The length of the CDR3 is 16 residues. Per germline, CDR1 SNHLY and CDR2 FYNNEI. CDR3 protein: CASSEHPPNHGDTQYF. The CDR3 bases are TGTGCCAGCAGTGAACACCCACCCAACCACGGGGATACGCAGTATTTT.

The rearrangement joins TRBV6-5 to TRBJ2-3; D is perhaps TRBD2 (6 bases). The length of the CDR3 is 15 residues. Germline CDR1 MNHEY, CDR2 SVGAGI. V dropped 7 bases and J dropped 5 bases, with 19 bases sitting between them. CDR3 coding DNA: TGTGCCAGCATTCCACGGCGGGAAGGTGTAGATACGCAGTATTTT. Its translation is CASIPRREGVDTQYF.

CDR3 DNA sequence: TGCAGCGTTTGCGGATACTCCTACGAGCAGTACTTC. It is translated as CSVCGYSYEQYF. The chain uses TRBV29-1 and TRBJ2-7; no definite D call. This CDR3 is built from 12 residues. Per the germline V gene, CDR1 is SQVTM and CDR2 is ANQGSEA. Trimming removed 5 bases at V and 0 bases at J, with 8 bases between.